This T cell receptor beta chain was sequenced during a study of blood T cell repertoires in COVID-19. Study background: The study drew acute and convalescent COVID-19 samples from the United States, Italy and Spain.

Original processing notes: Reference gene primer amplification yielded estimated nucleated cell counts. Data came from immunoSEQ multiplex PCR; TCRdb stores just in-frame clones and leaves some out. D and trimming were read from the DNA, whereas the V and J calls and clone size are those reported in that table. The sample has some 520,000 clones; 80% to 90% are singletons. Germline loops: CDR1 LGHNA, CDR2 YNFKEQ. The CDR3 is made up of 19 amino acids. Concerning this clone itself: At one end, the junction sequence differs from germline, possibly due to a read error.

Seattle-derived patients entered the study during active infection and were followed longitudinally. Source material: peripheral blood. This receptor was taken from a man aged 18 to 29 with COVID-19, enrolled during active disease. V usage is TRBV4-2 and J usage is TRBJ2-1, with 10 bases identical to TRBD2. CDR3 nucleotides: TGTGCCAGCAGCAAAGAAGGCCTAGCGGGAGTGAGCTCCTACAATGAGCAGTTCTTC. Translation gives CASSKEGLAGVSSYNEQFF.